The 25 T cell receptor beta chains reported below all come from one sample, sequenced in a study of blood T cell repertoires in COVID-19. Some clones are missing from TCRdb's copy, which holds only in-frame ones; the method was immunoSEQ multiplex PCR. The data hold roughly 170,000 clones, with about 86% observed a single time. What was sequenced was PBMCs or T cells enriched from blood (not recorded which). The receptors originated from a woman between 45 and 65 years old in a cohort exposed to, infected with or recovered from COVID-19 (not recorded which).

The chain carries TRBV4-2 and TRBJ1-4; D is perhaps TRBD1 (6 bases). The V end lost 2 bases, the J end lost 7 bases, and 11 bases lay between the germline ends. The CDR3 contains 14 residues. Germline V CDR1 and CDR2: LGHNA, YNFKEQ. The CDR3 sequence: CASSQPRGGEKLFF. The CDR3 DNA is TGTGCCAGCAGCCAACCCCGAGGGGGTGAAAAACTGTTTTTT.

J is TRBJ2-1 and V is TRBV6-5, with D perhaps TRBD2 (5 bases). The V gene lost 2 bases and the J gene lost 0 bases, with 8 bases spanning the gap. The CDR3 totals 15 residues. Per germline, CDR1 MNHEY and CDR2 SVGAGI. CDR3 bases: TGTGCCAGCAGTTACGTTGGGAGCTCCTACAATGAGCAGTTCTTC. Translation: CASSYVGSSYNEQFF.

The CDR3 reads CASSRTSLASRNEQFF. The CDR3 nucleotides are TGTGCCAGCAGCCGCACCTCCCTAGCTTCTCGCAATGAGCAGTTCTTC. The chain recombines TRBV7-3 with TRBJ2-1; weak D call: TRBD2 (5 bases). CDR1 SGHTA and CDR2 FQGTGA come from the germline V gene. V was clipped by 5 bases and J by 6 bases, with 20 bases between them. The CDR3 runs 16 residues.

In its sample, this clone was seen many times. The CDR3 is CASSQQGTNEQFF. The CDR3 bases are TGTGCCAGCAGCCAGCAGGGTACTAATGAGCAGTTCTTC. The chain uses TRBV3-1 (or the pseudogene TRBV3-2) and TRBJ2-1; possible D gene TRBD1, 5 bases. This CDR3 has 13 amino acids. Trimming took off 3 bases at V and 7 bases at J, with 10 bases between the two ends. In germline, CDR1 is LGHDT, CDR2 YNNKEL (reference sequence).

This rearrangement joins TRBV27 to TRBJ1-5; maybe TRBD1 (5 bases). CDR3 size: 14 residues. In germline, CDR1 is MNHEY, CDR2 SMNVEV (reference sequence). V was pared by 4 bases and J by 4 bases, with 11 bases between. The CDR3 nucleotides read TGTGCCAGCAGTTCCGACAGCCCAAATCAGCCCCAGCATTTT. Encoded protein: CASSSDSPNQPQHF.

The chain uses TRBV4-1 and TRBJ2-1; unclear D gene. The CDR3 length is 16 residues. Between the trimmed V and J ends, which lost 1 base and 1 base, there was a span of 11 bases. Germline V gene lookup returns CDR1 MGHRA and CDR2 YSYEKL. CDR3 region: CASSQVAGSSYNEQFF. The CDR3, as DNA: TGCGCCAGCAGCCAAGTCGCAGGTTCATCCTACAATGAGCAGTTCTTC.

This sequence joins TRBV29-1 and TRBJ2-1, with 13 bases that match TRBD2. In germline, CDR1 is SQVTM, CDR2 ANQGSEA. The V gene end was trimmed by 6 bases and the J gene end by 10 bases; junction bases not matched to a gene: 9. The CDR3 has 14 residues. This CDR3 is CSVGTSGVSGEQFF. The CDR3 bases are TGCAGCGTCGGGACTAGCGGGGTCTCAGGGGAGCAGTTCTTC.

This clone was recorded once. The chain combines TRBV27 with TRBJ1-4; 10 bases are a match to TRBD1. The CDR3 loop spans 17 amino acids. Per germline, CDR1 MNHEY and CDR2 SMNVEV (reference sequence). Trimming at V came to 5 bases and at J to 7 bases, leaving 13 bases not matched to a gene. CDR3 DNA: TGTGCCAGCAGTCCCTTGACAGGGGGCCCGACTGGTGAAAAACTGTTTTTT. Protein product: CASSPLTGGPTGEKLFF.

The V gene is TRBV18, the J gene TRBJ2-1; perhaps TRBD2 as D (7 bases). V shed 6 bases and J shed 4 bases, with 13 bases lying between them. This CDR3 contains 14 residues. CDR1 KGHSH and CDR2 LQKENI come from the germline V gene. The CDR3 reads CASSLGGAYNEQFF. CDR3 DNA sequence: TGTGCCAGCTCCCTGGGGGGGGCATACAATGAGCAGTTCTTC.

The V and J genes are TRBV5-5 and TRBJ1-6, with D tentatively TRBD1 (6 bases). Between the trimmed V and J ends, which lost 0 bases and 8 bases, there was a span of 9 bases. Germline lookup yields CDR1 SGHKS and CDR2 YYEKEE (reference sequence). The CDR3 has 14 amino acids. The CDR3, as DNA: TGTGCCAGCAGCTTGGAAGGGGGTGATTCACCCCTCCACTTT. Protein: CASSLEGGDSPLHF.

This chain joins TRBV10-3 and TRBJ2-2; TRBD1 matches 8 bases. CDR1 and CDR2 from the germline V gene are ENHRY and SYGVKD. This CDR3 is built from 14 residues. The junction had 10 bases not matched to a gene; V was cut back by 11 bases and J by 5 bases. The CDR3 is CASTDRGETGELFF. The CDR3 DNA reads as TGTGCCTCAACCGACAGGGGAGAAACCGGGGAGCTGTTTTTT.

The rearrangement uses TRBV7-9 and TRBJ2-1; 13 positions match TRBD2. From germline, CDR1 is SEHNR and CDR2 FQNEAQ (reference sequence). V lost 3 bases and J lost 7; bases outside the gene matches: 3. This CDR3 is built from 15 residues. CDR3 DNA sequence: TGTGCCAGCAGCTTGGGACTAGCGGGAACGAATGAGCAGTTCTTC. This encodes CASSLGLAGTNEQFF.

The V gene is TRBV9, the J gene TRBJ2-7; possibly TRBD2 for D (7 bases). From germline, CDR1 is SGDLS and CDR2 YYNGEE. V lost 4 bases to trimming and J lost 4 bases, with 15 bases between them. This CDR3 is 14 amino acids long. The CDR3 region is CASSRGAAGYEQYF. For the CDR3, the DNA is TGTGCCAGCAGCCGGGGGGCCGCGGGTTACGAGCAGTACTTC.

The chain carries TRBV28 and TRBJ2-7; D is perhaps TRBD2 (6 bases). Germline V gene sequence: CDR1 MDHEN, CDR2 SYDVKM. The CDR3 spans 14 residues. V lost 6 bases to trimming and J lost 7 bases, with 19 bases between them. CDR3 nucleotides: TGTGCCAGCAGAACAAGTAGGAGGGCGGGTGAGCAGTACTTC. Its protein product is CASRTSRRAGEQYF.

The chain joins TRBV2 to TRBJ1-2, with 7 bases lining up with TRBD1. V shed 8 bases and J 4 bases; nucleotides not matched to a gene: 4. Per germline, CDR1 SNHLY and CDR2 FYNNEI. The CDR3 length is 12 residues. CDR3 nucleotides: TGTGCCAGCCTCCGGGACAGCTATGGCTACACCTTC. As protein: CASLRDSYGYTF.

The chain recombines TRBV28 with TRBJ2-1, with no clear D. V shed 6 bases and J shed 3 bases, with 3 bases lying between them. Looked up from germline, CDR1 is MDHEN and CDR2 is SYDVKM. The CDR3 contains 11 residues. CDR3 sequence reads: CASSNYNEQFF. As DNA, the CDR3 is TGTGCCAGCAGCAACTACAATGAGCAGTTCTTC.

In this sample, this clone turned up a few times. The chain has TRBV7-2 and TRBJ2-5; D may be TRBD2 (5 bases). Trimming left V 5 bases short and J 2 bases short, with 9 bases between. Germline assignment: CDR1 SGHTA and CDR2 FQGNSA. The CDR3 loop spans 13 amino acids. The chain's CDR3 is CASSRRVQETQYF. The CDR3, as DNA: TGTGCCAGCAGCCGGCGGGTTCAAGAGACCCAGTACTTC.

This clone was seen only a few times. This rearrangement joins TRBV7-3 to TRBJ2-7, with 9 bases lining up with TRBD1. Germline lookup yields CDR1 SGHTA and CDR2 FQGTGA. The CDR3 sequence is 13 residues long. Unmatched junction bases numbered 5, after V lost 5 bases and J lost 6 bases. The CDR3 DNA reads TGTGCCAGCAGCCAAGACAGGGGGTCCGAGCAGTACTTC. Its protein is CASSQDRGSEQYF.

The chain employs TRBV5-1 and TRBJ1-1; 7 bases map to TRBD1. The germline V gene has CDR1 SGHRS and CDR2 YFSETQ. With V trimmed by 4 bases and J by 4 bases, 13 bases remained unmatched. The CDR3 spans 16 residues. CDR3 sequence (DNA): TGCGCCAGCAGCCCCCGAGCGACAGGGCAAGGCACTGAAGCTTTCTTT. This sequence encodes CASSPRATGQGTEAFF.

The chain combines TRBV18 with TRBJ2-7; 9 nucleotides match TRBD1. CDR3 size: 15 residues. With V trimmed by 4 bases and J by 4 bases, 8 bases remained unmatched. Looked up from germline, CDR1 is KGHSH and CDR2 is LQKENI. CDR3 region: CASSHSQGARYEQYF. The CDR3 DNA is TGTGCCAGCTCACATTCACAGGGGGCTCGATACGAGCAGTACTTC.

V is TRBV7-6 and J is TRBJ1-3; perhaps TRBD1 as D (6 bases). Trimming stripped 1 base from V and 4 bases from J, with 20 bases between. The CDR3 consists of 18 residues. The germline V gene encodes CDR1 SGHVS and CDR2 FNYEAQ. CDR3 protein: CASSLGTPQGQGGNTIYF. CDR3 bases: TGTGCCAGCAGCTTAGGAACTCCCCAGGGGCAGGGAGGAAACACCATATATTTT. The entire variable domain, with the rest obtained from reference TRBV7-6 and TRBJ1-3, is as follows: GAGVSQSPRYKVTKRGQDVALRCDPISGHVSLYWYRQALGQGPEFLTYFNYEAQQDKSGLPNDRFSAERPEGSISTLTIQRTEQRDSAMYRCASSLGTPQGQGGNTIYFGEGSWLTVV.

This rearrangement joins TRBV2 to TRBJ1-1, with 8 bases fitting TRBD1. CDR1 and CDR2 from the germline V gene are SNHLY and FYNNEI. CDR3 length: 15 residues. The V and J ends lost 4 bases and 0 bases, in that order; junction bases with no gene match: 4. The DNA of the CDR3 is TGTGCCAGCAGTGGGAGACAGGGGATGAACACTGAAGCTTTCTTT. It translates to CASSGRQGMNTEAFF.

The rearrangement uses TRBV6-6 and TRBJ1-5; possible D gene TRBD1, 6 bases. V lost 4 bases and J 6 bases, leaving 13 bases between the germline ends. CDR1 is MNHNY and CDR2 is SVGAGI in the germline V gene (reference sequence). The CDR3 covers 14 residues. The DNA of the CDR3 is TGTGCCAGCAGTTTGACAGGCGTATTTCAGCCCCAGCATTTT. Translation: CASSLTGVFQPQHF.

This chain joins TRBV13 and TRBJ2-7; 8 bases are shared with TRBD1. In germline, CDR1 is PRHDT, CDR2 FYEKMQ (reference sequence). This CDR3 has 14 amino acids. The V gene end was trimmed by 1 base and the J gene end by 6 bases; junction bases not matched to a gene: 5. In DNA, the CDR3 is TGTGCCAGCAGCTTAGCACAGGGGGTGGGCGAGCAGTACTTC. The encoded protein is CASSLAQGVGEQYF. The full variable domain, in which reference TRBV13 and TRBJ2-7 provide the parts outside the CDR3, is AAGVIQSPRHLIKEKRETATLKCYPIPRHDTVYWYQQGPGQDPQFLISFYEKMQSDKGSIPDRFSAQQFSDYHSELNMSSLELGDSALYFCASSLAQGVGEQYFGPGTRLTVT.

The gene calls are TRBV3-1 (or the pseudogene TRBV3-2) and TRBJ1-2; TRBD1 agrees at 7 bases. V was pared by 2 bases and J by 0 bases, with 9 bases of the junction left unmatched. The CDR3 is 17 amino acids. Germline-derived CDR1 and CDR2 are LGHDT and YNNKEL (reference sequence). For the CDR3, the DNA is TGTGCCAGCAGCCAAATCCGGGACAGCTTTTCTAACTATGGCTACACCTTC. This encodes CASSQIRDSFSNYGYTF.